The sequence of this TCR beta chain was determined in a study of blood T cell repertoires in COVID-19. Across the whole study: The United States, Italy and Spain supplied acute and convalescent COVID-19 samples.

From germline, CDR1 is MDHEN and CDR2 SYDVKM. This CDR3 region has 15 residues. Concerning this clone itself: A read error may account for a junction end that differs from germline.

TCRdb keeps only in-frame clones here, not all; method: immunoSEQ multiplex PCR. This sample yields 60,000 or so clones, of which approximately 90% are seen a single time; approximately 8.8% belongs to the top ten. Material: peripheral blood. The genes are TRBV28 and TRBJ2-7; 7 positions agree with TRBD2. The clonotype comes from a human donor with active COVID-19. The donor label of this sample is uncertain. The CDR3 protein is CACSYPGREGYELYF. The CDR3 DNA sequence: TGTGCCTGCAGTTACCCCGGCAGGGAGGGCTACGAGCTGTACTTC.